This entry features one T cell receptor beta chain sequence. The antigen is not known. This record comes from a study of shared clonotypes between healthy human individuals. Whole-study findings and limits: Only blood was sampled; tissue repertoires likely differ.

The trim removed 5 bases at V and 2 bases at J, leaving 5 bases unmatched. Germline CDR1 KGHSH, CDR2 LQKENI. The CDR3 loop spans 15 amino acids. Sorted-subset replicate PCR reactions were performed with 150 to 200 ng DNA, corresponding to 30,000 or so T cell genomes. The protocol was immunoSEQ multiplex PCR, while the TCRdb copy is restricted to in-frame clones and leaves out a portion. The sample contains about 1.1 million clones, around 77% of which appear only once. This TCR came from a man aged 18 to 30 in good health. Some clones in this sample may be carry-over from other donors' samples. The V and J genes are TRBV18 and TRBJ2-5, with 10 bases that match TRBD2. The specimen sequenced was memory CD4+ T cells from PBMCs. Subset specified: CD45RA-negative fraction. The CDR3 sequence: CASSGGLARQETQYF. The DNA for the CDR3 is TGTGCCAGCTCAGGGGGACTAGCGCGTCAAGAGACCCAGTACTTC.